This is a list of T cell receptor beta chains from one sample in a study of T cell repertoires in cytomegalovirus infection. Their antigen targets remain unknown. MiXCR, applied by TCRdb to the reads, yields one record per CDR3 protein. The table lists 650,000 to 900,000 distinct CDR3 sequences, approximately 32% of them singletons. The sample was cultured CD8+ T cells from PBMCs, taken from culture after CMV antigen stimulation. Every receptor here comes from a human donor in good health (CMV status not recorded). Some clones in this sample may be carry-over from other donors' samples. The CDR3 runs from the conserved cysteine through the conserved F or W. Each record gives: CDR3 DNA, CDR3 protein, J gene, D gene, clone size, V gene. D genes are given only for firm matches. A clone size is listed for some rows: how often the clone was seen (once, few, many), or a class if it is expanded.

DNA: TGTGCCAGCTCAGGACCGGGACAGCTAGCCAAAAACATTCAGTACTTC
CDR3: CASSGPGQLAKNIQYF
J: TRBJ2-4
D: TRBD1
size: .
V: TRBV13

DNA: TGTGCCAGCAGCTTGGACCCCGGAGGCGATCAGCCCCAGCATTTT
CDR3: CASSLDPGGDQPQHF
J: TRBJ1-5
D: .
size: .
V: TRBV7-3

DNA: TGTGCCAGCAGCTCACAGGGTCCCACCTACGAGCAGTACTTC
CDR3: CASSSQGPTYEQYF
J: TRBJ2-7
D: .
size: .
V: TRBV7-9

DNA: TGCAGTGCTGAACTAGAAGGCCTCGATAACTATGGCTACACCTTC
CDR3: CSAELEGLDNYGYTF
J: TRBJ1-2
D: .
size: few
V: TRBV20-1

DNA: TGCAGTGCGGCAGCGGGGGGGCTGGCAGATACGCAGTATTTT
CDR3: CSAAAGGLADTQYF
J: TRBJ2-3
D: TRBD2
size: .
V: TRBV20-1

DNA: TGTGCCAGCAGCTGGAACAGGGGGCACACTGAAGCTTTCTTT
CDR3: CASSWNRGHTEAFF
J: TRBJ1-1
D: TRBD1
size: .
V: TRBV4-2

DNA: TGTGCCAGCAGCTCGAGACCGGGACTAGCGGGGGGCCCCGAGAGCACAGATACGCAGTATTTT
CDR3: CASSSRPGLAGGPESTDTQYF
J: TRBJ2-3
D: TRBD2
size: .
V: TRBV11-2

DNA: TGTGCCAGCAGTGGGGGATGGACCACTGAAGCTTTCTTT
CDR3: CASSGGWTTEAFF
J: TRBJ1-1
D: .
size: .
V: TRBV27

DNA: TGTGCCAGCAGCCAAAGGACTAGCGGGGCGGGGATGCAGTTCTTC
CDR3: CASSQRTSGAGMQFF
J: TRBJ2-1
D: TRBD2
size: .
V: TRBV7-9

DNA: TGTGCCAGCAGTGGCAGGGGTAGCAATCAGCCCCAGCATTTT
CDR3: CASSGRGSNQPQHF
J: TRBJ1-5
D: .
size: .
V: TRBV6-1

DNA: TGTGCCAGCAATAACCCCGGGCTTGCGGACATTCAGTACTTC
CDR3: CASNNPGLADIQYF
J: TRBJ2-4
D: .
size: .
V: TRBV6-1

DNA: TGTGCCAGCAGTTACTACCGAGACTTTTTGAGCTCCTACAATGAGCAGTTCTTC
CDR3: CASSYYRDFLSSYNEQFF
J: TRBJ2-1
D: .
size: .
V: TRBV7-9

DNA: TGCGCCAGCAGCCAAGATTTCACTGGGGCCAACGTCCTGACTTTC
CDR3: CASSQDFTGANVLTF
J: TRBJ2-6
D: .
size: few
V: TRBV4-1